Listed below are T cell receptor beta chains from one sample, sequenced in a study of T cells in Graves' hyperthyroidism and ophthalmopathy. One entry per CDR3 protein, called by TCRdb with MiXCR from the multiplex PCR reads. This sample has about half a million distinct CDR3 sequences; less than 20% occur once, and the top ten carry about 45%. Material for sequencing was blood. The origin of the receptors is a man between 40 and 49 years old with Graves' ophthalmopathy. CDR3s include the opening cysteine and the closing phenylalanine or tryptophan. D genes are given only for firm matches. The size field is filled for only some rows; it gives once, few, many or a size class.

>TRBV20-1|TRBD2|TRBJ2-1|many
CSASLGLAGRNEQFF
TGCAGTGCTAGTCTTGGACTAGCGGGGAGGAATGAGCAGTTCTTC
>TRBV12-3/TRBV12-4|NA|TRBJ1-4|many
CASSGRASNEKLFF
TGTGCCAGCAGTGGCCGGGCATCCAATGAAAAACTGTTTTTT
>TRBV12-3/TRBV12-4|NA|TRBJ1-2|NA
CASSEGYNYGYTF
TGTGCCAGCAGTGAAGGTTATAACTATGGCTACACCTTC
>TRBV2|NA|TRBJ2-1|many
CASSEWWGSNEQFF
TGTGCCAGCAGTGAGTGGTGGGGATCGAATGAGCAGTTCTTC
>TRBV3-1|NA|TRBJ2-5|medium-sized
CASSLQETQYF
TGCGCCAGCAGCTTGCAAGAGACCCAGTACTTC
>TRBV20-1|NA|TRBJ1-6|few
CSASSPGGRSPLHF
TGCAGTGCTAGTTCACCGGGGGGTAGGTCACCCCTCCACTTT
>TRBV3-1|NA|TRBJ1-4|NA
CASSHETGPRSGEKLFF
TGTGCCAGCAGCCACGAAACGGGCCCAAGGTCTGGTGAAAAACTGTTTTTT
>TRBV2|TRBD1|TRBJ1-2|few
CASSPTGMLAYGYTF
TGTGCCAGCAGCCCGACAGGGATGCTAGCCTATGGCTACACCTTC
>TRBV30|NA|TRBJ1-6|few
CAWSTPRGKGRSPLHF
TGTGCCTGGAGTACCCCCCGGGGGAAGGGGCGTTCACCCCTCCACTTT
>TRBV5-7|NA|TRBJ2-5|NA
CASSFAADF
TGTGCCAGCAGCTTTGCGGCCGACTTC
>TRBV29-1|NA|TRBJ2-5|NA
CSVEEFMGWETQYF
TGCAGCGTTGAAGAGTTTATGGGTTGGGAGACCCAGTACTTC
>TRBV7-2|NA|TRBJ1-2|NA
CASSSGTASVYGYTF
TGTGCCAGCAGCTCCGGGACCGCGAGTGTTTATGGCTACACCTTC
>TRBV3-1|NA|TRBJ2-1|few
CASSHNGFSYNEQFF
TGTGCCAGCAGCCACAACGGGTTCTCCTACAATGAGCAGTTCTTC
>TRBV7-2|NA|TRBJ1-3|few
CASSQTEFSGNTIYF
TGTGCCAGCAGCCAGACAGAATTCTCTGGAAACACCATATATTTT
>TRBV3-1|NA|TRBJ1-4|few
CASSQTTELYEKLFF
TGTGCCAGCAGCCAAACGACGGAGCTATATGAAAAACTGTTTTTT
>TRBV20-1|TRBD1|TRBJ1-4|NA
CSAPRDPGQGYEKLFF
TGCAGTGCACCCAGGGATCCTGGACAGGGCTATGAAAAACTGTTTTTT
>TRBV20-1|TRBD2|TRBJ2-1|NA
CSAGLSGVRNNEQFF
TGCAGTGCTGGCCTAAGCGGGGTCAGAAACAATGAGCAGTTCTTC
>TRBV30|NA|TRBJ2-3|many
CAWNPGLFGMPDTQYF
TGTGCCTGGAACCCCGGCCTGTTTGGGATGCCAGATACGCAGTATTTT
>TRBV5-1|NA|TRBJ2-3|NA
CASTRLAETDTQYF
TGCGCCAGCACGCGGCTGGCGGAGACAGATACGCAGTATTTT
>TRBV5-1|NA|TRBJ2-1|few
CASSLEGQGLYEQFF
TGCGCCAGCAGCTTGGAAGGTCAGGGACTGTATGAGCAGTTCTTC
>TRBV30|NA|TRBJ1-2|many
CAWSLVGVGGYTF
TGTGCCTGGAGTCTAGTGGGGGTTGGCGGCTACACCTTC
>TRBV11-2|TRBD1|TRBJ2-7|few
CASSLGTGEDEQYF
TGTGCCAGCAGCTTAGGGACAGGGGAGGACGAGCAGTACTTC
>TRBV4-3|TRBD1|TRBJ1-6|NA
CASSRQGESSPLHF
TGCGCCAGCAGCCGACAGGGGGAATCTTCACCCCTCCACTTT
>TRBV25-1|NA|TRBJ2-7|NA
CASSGISEQYF
TGTGCCAGCAGTGGGATTAGCGAGCAGTACTTC
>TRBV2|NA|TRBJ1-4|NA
CASSVPQGQKGEKLFF
TGTGCCAGCAGTGTCCCCCAGGGGCAGAAAGGAGAAAAACTGTTTTTT
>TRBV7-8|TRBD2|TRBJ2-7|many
CASSYTVGGKLAYEQYF
TGTGCCAGCAGCTATACCGTCGGGGGGAAATTGGCCTACGAGCAGTACTTC
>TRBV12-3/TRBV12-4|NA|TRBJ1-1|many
CASRLPGYTEAFF
TGTGCCAGCAGACTTCCAGGGTACACTGAAGCTTTCTTT
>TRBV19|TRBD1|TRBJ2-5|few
CASRTGAETQYF
TGTGCCAGCAGGACAGGCGCGGAGACCCAGTACTTC
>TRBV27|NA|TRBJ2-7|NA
CASSFRPAYEQYF
TGTGCCAGCAGTTTCCGCCCGGCCTACGAGCAGTACTTC
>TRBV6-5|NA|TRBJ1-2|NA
CASSYDYRGGYTF
TGTGCCAGCAGTTACGACTACAGAGGAGGCTACACCTTC
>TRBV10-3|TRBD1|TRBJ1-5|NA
CAISDYGDSQPQHF
TGTGCCATCAGTGATTACGGGGACAGCCAGCCCCAGCATTTT
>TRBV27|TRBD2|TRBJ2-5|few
CASSPLAGVVYF
TGTGCCAGCAGTCCCCTAGCGGGAGTGGTGTACTTC
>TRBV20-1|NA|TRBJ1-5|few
CSAGGGYSNQPQHF
TGCAGTGCAGGGGGGGGGTATAGCAATCAGCCCCAGCATTTT
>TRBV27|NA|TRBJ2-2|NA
CASSLAQAFTGELFF
TGTGCCAGCAGCCTAGCACAAGCGTTCACCGGGGAGCTGTTTTTT
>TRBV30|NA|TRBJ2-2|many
CAWRTGELFF
TGTGCCTGGAGAACCGGGGAGCTGTTTTTT
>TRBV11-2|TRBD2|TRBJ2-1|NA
CASSLYTSGRGHEQFF
TGTGCCAGCAGCTTATACACTAGCGGGAGAGGGCATGAGCAGTTCTTC
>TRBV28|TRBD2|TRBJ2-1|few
CASSSLAENHNEQFF
TGTGCCAGCAGTTCCCTAGCGGAGAACCACAATGAGCAGTTCTTC
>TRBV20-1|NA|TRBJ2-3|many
CSASGLSTDTQYF
TGCAGTGCTAGCGGGCTCAGCACAGATACGCAGTATTTT
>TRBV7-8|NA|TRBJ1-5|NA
CASNLRAGDNQPQHF
TGTGCCAGCAACTTACGCGCAGGGGACAATCAGCCCCAGCATTTT
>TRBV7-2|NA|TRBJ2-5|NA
CASSPKGTQYF
TGTGCCAGCAGCCCTAAAGGGACCCAGTACTTC
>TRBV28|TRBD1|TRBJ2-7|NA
CASKWTGEFYEQYF
TGTGCCAGCAAATGGACAGGGGAATTCTACGAGCAGTACTTC
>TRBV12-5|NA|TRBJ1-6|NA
CASGSGISPLHF
TGTGCTAGTGGTTCTGGGATTTCACCCCTCCACTTT
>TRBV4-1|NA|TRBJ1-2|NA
CASSQESTRAGSGYTF
TGCGCCAGCAGCCAAGAGTCAACCAGGGCGGGCAGTGGCTACACCTTC
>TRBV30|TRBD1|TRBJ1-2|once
CAWSATRPPGGYGYTF
TGTGCCTGGAGTGCCACCCGACCTCCAGGGGGCTATGGCTACACCTTC
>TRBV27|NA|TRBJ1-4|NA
CARGEALEKLFF
TGTGCCAGGGGGGAGGCCTTAGAAAAACTGTTTTTT
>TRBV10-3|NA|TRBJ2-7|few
CAISNRAYEQYF
TGTGCCATCAGTAACAGAGCTTACGAGCAGTACTTC
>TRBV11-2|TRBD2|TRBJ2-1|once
CASGYPPTGTSGVEEQFF
TGTGCCAGCGGATACCCCCCTACCGGGACTAGCGGGGTTGAAGAGCAGTTCTTC
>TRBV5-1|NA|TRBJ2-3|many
CASSLDSSGSTDTQYF
TGCGCCAGCAGTCTTGACTCAAGCGGAAGCACAGATACGCAGTATTTT
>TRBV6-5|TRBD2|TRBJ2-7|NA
CASSYSKTSGSPYEQYF
TGTGCCAGCAGTTACTCGAAAACCAGCGGGAGTCCCTATGAGCAGTACTTC
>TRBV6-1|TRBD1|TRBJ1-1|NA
CASRQGAGTEAFF
TGTGCCAGCAGACAGGGGGCCGGCACTGAAGCTTTCTTT
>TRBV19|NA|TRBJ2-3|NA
CASSVGPTSTDTQYF
TGTGCCAGTAGTGTTGGACCCACTAGCACAGATACGCAGTATTTT
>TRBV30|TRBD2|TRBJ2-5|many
CAWRTGGKTQYF
TGTGCCTGGAGGACGGGGGGGAAGACCCAGTACTTC
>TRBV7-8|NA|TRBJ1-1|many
CASSFRRGGMNTEAFF
TGTGCCAGCAGCTTCCGAAGGGGGGGAATGAACACTGAAGCTTTCTTT
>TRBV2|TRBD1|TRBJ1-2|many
CASSLRPGQAGGYTF
TGTGCCAGCAGTCTGCGCCCGGGACAGGCTGGGGGCTACACCTTC
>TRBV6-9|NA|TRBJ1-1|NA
CASSAPSSRANTEAFF
TGTGCCAGCAGTGCCCCCAGTAGTAGGGCTAACACTGAAGCTTTCTTT
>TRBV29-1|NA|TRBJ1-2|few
CSVEGGDASNYGYTF
TGCAGCGTTGAAGGGGGGGACGCGTCTAACTATGGCTACACCTTC
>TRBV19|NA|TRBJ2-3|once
CASSIGRDTNQGQYF
TGTGCCAGTAGTATAGGCCGGGACACCAACCAGGGGCAGTATTTT